The 9 T cell receptor beta chains below were found in one sample sequenced in a study of tumor and adjacent non-tumor tissue in lung cancer. Three rounds of nested PCR, following a modified ARM-PCR protocol, produced the TCRbeta library. TCRdb passed the multiplex PCR reads through MiXCR, listing each CDR3 protein once. The table has about 80,000 distinct CDR3 sequences, over 80% seen once. This sample's RNA came from whole unsorted tissue. Sequenced: lung tumor tissue. These receptors all stem from a woman aged 45-60 years with non-small cell lung cancer.

With respect to this clonotype: The conserved closing phenylalanine or tryptophan is absent in this CDR3, likely reflecting a read error. The chain combines TRBV20-1 with TRBJ2-1; no firm D call. Germline V lookup: CDR1 DFQATT, CDR2 SNEGSKA (reference sequence). Trimming shortened V by 6 bases and J by 4 bases, and 16 bases separated the two germline ends. The CDR3 has 14 residues. CDR3 sequence reads: CSAQTNSAYNEQFS. DNA for the CDR3: TGCAGTGCGCAAACTAACTCGGCGTACAATGAGCAGTTCTCC.

A remark on this clonotype: Likely a read error: the CDR3 ends without its conserved phenylalanine or tryptophan. This chain connects TRBV20-1 to TRBJ1-2; TRBD1 matches at 8 bases. CDR3 length equals 13 residues. CDR1 and CDR2 (germline): DFQATT, SNEGSKA (reference sequence). This chain's CDR3 is CSARRQGTGGYTY. CDR3 bases: TGTAGTGCCAGGAGACAGGGGACGGGTGGCTACACCTAC.

This clonotype was seen only once. The junction departs from germline at one end; a sequencing error may be responsible. The J gene is TRBJ2-1, the V gene TRBV11-2; perhaps TRBD2 as D (5 bases). The CDR3 loop spans 12 amino acids. Per germline, CDR1 SGHAT and CDR2 FQNNGV. The CDR3 nucleotides are TGTGCCAGCAGTTCCACTAGGAATGAGCAGCTCTTC. Protein sequence: CASSSTRNEQLF.

As regards this clonotype: The germline gene is not matched at one end of the junction; a read error may be the cause. The V and J genes are TRBV5-4 and TRBJ2-1; D is perhaps TRBD2 (5 bases). Germline V CDR1 and CDR2: SGHNT, YYREEE (reference sequence). This CDR3 is 15 amino acids long. The CDR3 region has the DNA TGTGCCAACAGCTTGTATAGCGCTGAGTACAATGAGCAGTTCTTC. Translated: CANSLYSAEYNEQFF. Complete variable domain (other parts from reference TRBV5-4 and TRBJ2-1): ETGVTQSPTHLIKTRGQQVTLRCSSQSGHNTVSWYQQALGQGPQFIFQYYREEENGRGNFPPRFSGLQFPNYSSELNVNALELDDSALYLCANSLYSAEYNEQFFGPGTRLTVL.

Remarks on this clonotype: Possible read error: a much larger clone is one base away. As DNA, the CDR3 is TGTGCCTGGAGTGTATCAGGGGGTCAGCCCCAGCATTTT. Translation gives CAWSVSGGQPQHF. The chain has TRBV30 and TRBJ1-5; 7 positions agree with TRBD1. Germline CDR1 is GTSNPN and CDR2 is SVGIG (reference sequence). The CDR3 consists of 13 residues. V dropped 0 bases and J dropped 6; count of bases not matched to a gene: 2.

As regards this clonotype: The CDR3 carries no conserved terminal phenylalanine or tryptophan, so it likely arises from a read error. The V gene is TRBV11-3, the J gene TRBJ2-5; no clear D. The germline gives CDR1 SGHNT, CDR2 YENEEA. The CDR3 loop spans 15 amino acids. The CDR3 DNA reads as TGTGCCAGTAGCTCGTCCAGGATAGGCGATAGGACCCAGTACTTG. Amino acids: CASSSSRIGDRTQYL.

As to this clonotype: A junction boundary mismatches the germline segment, possibly from a read error. The gene calls are TRBV28 and TRBJ2-7, with D unresolved. The CDR3 has 11 amino acids. Germline-derived CDR1 and CDR2 are MDHEN and SYDVKM. DNA of the CDR3: TGTGCCAGCAACATATACTACGAGCAGTGCTTC. Its translation: CASNIYYEQCF.

For this clonotype: A read error may produce the germline difference seen at one junction end. J is TRBJ2-1 and V is TRBV6-5; weak D call: TRBD2 (6 bases). The CDR3 is made up of 14 amino acids. Per the germline V gene, CDR1 is MNHEY and CDR2 is SVGAGI. CDR3 in DNA: TGTACCAGCAGGTACAGCCCAGGGAGGAATCAGCAGTTCTTC. Translated: CTSRYSPGRNQQFF.

The V call is TRBV11-2, the J call TRBJ2-1; the match to TRBD2 covers 7 bases. TRBJ2-7 explains the end of the DNA better; the J call may be wrong. Germline V gene lookup returns CDR1 SGHAT and CDR2 FQNNGV. The CDR3 has 17 residues. CDR3 nucleotides: TGTGCCAGCACCCAAGAGGGCGGGGGAAGCTCCTATAATGAGCAGTACTTC. It codes for CASTQEGGGSSYNEQYF.